The clone carrying this T cell receptor (beta chain) is a singleton in its sample. The antigen is not known. The data were taken from a study of shared clonotypes between healthy human individuals. General observations from the study: Rarefaction indicated that sorted-subset sequencing remained incomplete although depth was large. Clonotype sharing across a few donors was observed for 4% to 6.5% of naive CD4 clonotypes.

Germline V gene sequence: CDR1 SGHNT, CDR2 YYREEE (reference sequence). V was cut by 5 bases and J by 4 bases, with 22 bases left in between. The CDR3 runs to 16 residues. The repertoire was sequenced with immunoSEQ multiplex PCR; TCRdb's copy has only in-frame clones and lacks some. Here the sample spans over a million clones, approximately 98.5% being singletons. The sequence derives from a man aged 30 to 45 in good health. The sample was naive CD4+ T cells sorted from blood. Subset reported: CD45RA+ positively selected. The rearrangement joins TRBV5-4 to TRBJ2-7; D might be TRBD1 (6 bases). The CDR3 loop is CASRTGTQGGLYEQYF. The CDR3 coding sequence is TGTGCCAGCAGGACAGGTACACAGGGCGGTTTGTACGAGCAGTACTTC. Full variable domain (remainder filled in from reference TRBV5-4 and TRBJ2-7): ETGVTQSPTHLIKTRGQQVTLRCSSQSGHNTVSWYQQALGQGPQFIFQYYREEENGRGNFPPRFSGLQFPNYSSELNVNALELDDSALYLCASRTGTQGGLYEQYFGPGTRLTVT.